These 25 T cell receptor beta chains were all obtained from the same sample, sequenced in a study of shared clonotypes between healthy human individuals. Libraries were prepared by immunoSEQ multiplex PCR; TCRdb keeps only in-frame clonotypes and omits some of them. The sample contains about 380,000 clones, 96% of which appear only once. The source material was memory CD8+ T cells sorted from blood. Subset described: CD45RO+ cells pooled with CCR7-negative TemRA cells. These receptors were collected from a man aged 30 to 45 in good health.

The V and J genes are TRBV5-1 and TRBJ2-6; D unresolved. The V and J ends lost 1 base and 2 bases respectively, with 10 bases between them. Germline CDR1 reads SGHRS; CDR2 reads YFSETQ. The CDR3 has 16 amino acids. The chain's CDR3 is CASSLLAGTGANVLTF. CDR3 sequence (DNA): TGCGCCAGCAGCTTGTTAGCAGGAACTGGGGCCAACGTCCTGACTTTC.

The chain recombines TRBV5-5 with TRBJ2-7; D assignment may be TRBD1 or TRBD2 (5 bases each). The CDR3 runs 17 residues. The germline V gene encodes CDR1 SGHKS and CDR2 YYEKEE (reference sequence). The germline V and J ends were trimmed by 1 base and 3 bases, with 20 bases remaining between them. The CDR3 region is CASSLPPRGGYLYEQYF. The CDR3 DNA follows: TGTGCCAGCAGCTTGCCCCCAAGGGGCGGGTACCTCTACGAGCAGTACTTC.

CDR3 sequence: CASSLGRDNEKLFF. The CDR3 nucleotides read TGTGCCAGCAGTTTGGGCAGGGATAATGAAAAACTGTTTTTT. The genes are TRBV6-6 and TRBJ1-4; maybe TRBD1 (5 bases). Trimming cost V 4 bases and J 4 bases, with 10 bases left between them. Germline-derived CDR1 and CDR2 are MNHNY and SVGAGI (reference sequence). This CDR3 has 14 residues.

In DNA, the CDR3 is TGTGCCAGCAGTCCCAGACGGAGGGATACGCAGTATTTT. This translates into CASSPRRRDTQYF. This chain connects TRBV28 to TRBJ2-3, with a possible D match to TRBD2 (5 bases). The CDR3 has 13 residues. In germline, CDR1 is MDHEN, CDR2 SYDVKM. The germline V and J ends were trimmed by 5 bases and 6 bases, with 12 bases remaining between them.

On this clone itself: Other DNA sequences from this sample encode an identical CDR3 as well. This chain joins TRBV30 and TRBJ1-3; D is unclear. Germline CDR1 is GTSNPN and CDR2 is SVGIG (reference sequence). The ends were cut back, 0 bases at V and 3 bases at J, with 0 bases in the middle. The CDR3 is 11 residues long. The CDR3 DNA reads TGTGCCTGGAGTGTTGGAAACACCATATATTTT. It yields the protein CAWSVGNTIYF. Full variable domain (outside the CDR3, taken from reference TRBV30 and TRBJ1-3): SQTIHQWPATLVQPVGSPLSLECTVEGTSNPNLYWYRQAAGRGLQLLFYSVGIGQISSEVPQNLSASRPQDRQFILSSKKLLLSDSGFYLCAWSVGNTIYFGEGSWLTVV.

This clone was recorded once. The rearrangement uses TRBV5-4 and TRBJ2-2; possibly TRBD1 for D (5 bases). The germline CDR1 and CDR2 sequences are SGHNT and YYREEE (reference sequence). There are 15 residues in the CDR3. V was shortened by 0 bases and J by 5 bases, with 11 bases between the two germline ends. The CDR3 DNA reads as TGTGCCAGCAGCTTGGCCTTACAGGCTACCGGGGAGCTGTTTTTT. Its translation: CASSLALQATGELFF. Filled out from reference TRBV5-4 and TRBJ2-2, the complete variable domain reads ETGVTQSPTHLIKTRGQQVTLRCSSQSGHNTVSWYQQALGQGPQFIFQYYREEENGRGNFPPRFSGLQFPNYSSELNVNALELDDSALYLCASSLALQATGELFFGEGSRLTVL.

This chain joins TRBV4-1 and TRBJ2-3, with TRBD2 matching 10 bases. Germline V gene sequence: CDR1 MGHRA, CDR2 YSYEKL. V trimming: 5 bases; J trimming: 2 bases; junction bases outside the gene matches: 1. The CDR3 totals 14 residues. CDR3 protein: CASSGLAATDTQYF. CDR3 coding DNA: TGCGCCAGCAGCGGACTAGCGGCCACAGATACGCAGTATTTT.

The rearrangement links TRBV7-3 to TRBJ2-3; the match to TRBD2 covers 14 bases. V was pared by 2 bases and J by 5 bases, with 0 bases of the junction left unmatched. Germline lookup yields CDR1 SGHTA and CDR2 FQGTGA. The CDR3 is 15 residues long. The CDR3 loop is CASSLGLAGGDTQYF. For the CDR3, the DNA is TGTGCCAGCAGCTTAGGACTAGCGGGAGGAGATACGCAGTATTTT.

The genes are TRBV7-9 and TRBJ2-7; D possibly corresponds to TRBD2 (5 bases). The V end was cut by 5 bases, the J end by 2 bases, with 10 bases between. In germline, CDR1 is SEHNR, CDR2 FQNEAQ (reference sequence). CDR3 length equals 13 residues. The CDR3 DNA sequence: TGTGCCAGCAGCCCACCCGGGGCCTACGAGCAGTACTTC. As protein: CASSPPGAYEQYF. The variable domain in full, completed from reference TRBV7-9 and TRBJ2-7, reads DTGVSQNPRHKITKRGQNVTFRCDPISEHNRLYWYRQTLGQGPEFLTYFQNEAQLEKSRLLSDRFSAERPKGSFSTLEIQRTEQGDSAMYLCASSPPGAYEQYFGPGTRLTVT.

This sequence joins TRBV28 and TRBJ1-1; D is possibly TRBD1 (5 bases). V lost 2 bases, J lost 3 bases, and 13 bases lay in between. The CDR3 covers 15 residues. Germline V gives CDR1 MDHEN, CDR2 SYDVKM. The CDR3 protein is CASSLGKGFYTEAFF. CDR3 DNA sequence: TGTGCCAGCAGTTTAGGGAAGGGGTTTTACACTGAAGCTTTCTTT.

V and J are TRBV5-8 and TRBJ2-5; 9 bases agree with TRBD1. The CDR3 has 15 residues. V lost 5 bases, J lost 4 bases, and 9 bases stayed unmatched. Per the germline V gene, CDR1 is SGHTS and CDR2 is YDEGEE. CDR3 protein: CASSEGQGGGETQYF. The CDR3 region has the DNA TGTGCCAGCAGTGAGGGACAGGGTGGTGGAGAGACCCAGTACTTC.

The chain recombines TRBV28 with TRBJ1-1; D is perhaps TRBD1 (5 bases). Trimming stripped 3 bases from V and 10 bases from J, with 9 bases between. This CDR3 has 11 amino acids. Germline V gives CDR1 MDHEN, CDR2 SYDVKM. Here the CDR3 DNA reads TGTGCCAGCAGTTTTAATGGGGGAGCTTTCTTT. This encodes CASSFNGGAFF.

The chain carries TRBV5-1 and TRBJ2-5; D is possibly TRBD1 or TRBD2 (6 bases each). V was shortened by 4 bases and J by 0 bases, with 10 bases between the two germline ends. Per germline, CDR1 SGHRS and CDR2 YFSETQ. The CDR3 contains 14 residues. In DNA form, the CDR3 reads TGCGCCAGCAGCCCGGGGGCTAACCAAGAGACCCAGTACTTC. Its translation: CASSPGANQETQYF.

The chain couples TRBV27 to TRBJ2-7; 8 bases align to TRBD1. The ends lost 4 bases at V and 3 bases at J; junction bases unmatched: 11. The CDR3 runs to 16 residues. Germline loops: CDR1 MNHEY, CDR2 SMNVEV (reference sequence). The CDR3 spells CASSSRGQESVYEQYF. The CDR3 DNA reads TGTGCCAGCAGTTCGAGGGGACAGGAGTCCGTCTACGAGCAGTACTTC.

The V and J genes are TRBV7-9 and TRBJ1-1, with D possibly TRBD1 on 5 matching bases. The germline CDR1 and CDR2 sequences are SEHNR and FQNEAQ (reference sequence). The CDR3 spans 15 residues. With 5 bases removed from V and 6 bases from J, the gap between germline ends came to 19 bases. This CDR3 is CASSRLGTSGAEAFF. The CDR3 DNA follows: TGTGCCAGCAGCCGACTCGGGACGTCCGGGGCTGAAGCTTTCTTT.

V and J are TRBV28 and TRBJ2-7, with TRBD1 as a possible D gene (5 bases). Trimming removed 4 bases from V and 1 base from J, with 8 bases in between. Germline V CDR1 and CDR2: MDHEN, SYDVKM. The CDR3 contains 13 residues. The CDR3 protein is CASSSDSSYEQYF. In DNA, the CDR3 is TGTGCCAGCAGTTCAGACAGTTCCTACGAGCAGTACTTC.

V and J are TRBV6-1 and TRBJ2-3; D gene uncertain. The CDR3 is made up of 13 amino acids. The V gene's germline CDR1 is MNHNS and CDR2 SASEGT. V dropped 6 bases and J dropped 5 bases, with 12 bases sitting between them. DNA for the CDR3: TGTGCCAGCAGCCCCCCCCCGGGAGATACGCAGTATTTT. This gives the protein CASSPPPGDTQYF.

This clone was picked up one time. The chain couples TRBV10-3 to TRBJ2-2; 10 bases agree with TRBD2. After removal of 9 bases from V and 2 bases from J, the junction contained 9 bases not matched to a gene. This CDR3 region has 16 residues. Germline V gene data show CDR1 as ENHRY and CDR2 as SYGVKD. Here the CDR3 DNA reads TGTGCCATAGGGCTTGCTAGCGGGAGTAACACCGGGGAGCTGTTTTTT. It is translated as CAIGLASGSNTGELFF.

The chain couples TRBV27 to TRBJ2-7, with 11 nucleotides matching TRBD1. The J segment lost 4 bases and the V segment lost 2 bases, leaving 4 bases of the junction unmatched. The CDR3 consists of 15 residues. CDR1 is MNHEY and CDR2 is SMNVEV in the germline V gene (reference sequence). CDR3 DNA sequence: TGTGCCAGCAGTTTAAAGGGGACAGGGGGTTACGAGCAGTACTTC. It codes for CASSLKGTGGYEQYF.

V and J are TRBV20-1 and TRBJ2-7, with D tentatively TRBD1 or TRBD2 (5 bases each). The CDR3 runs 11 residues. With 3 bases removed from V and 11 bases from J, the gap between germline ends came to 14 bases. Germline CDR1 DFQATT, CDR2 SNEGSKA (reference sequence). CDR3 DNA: TGCAGTGCTAGCGGGGCCCGCCGGGAGTACTTC. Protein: CSASGARREYF.

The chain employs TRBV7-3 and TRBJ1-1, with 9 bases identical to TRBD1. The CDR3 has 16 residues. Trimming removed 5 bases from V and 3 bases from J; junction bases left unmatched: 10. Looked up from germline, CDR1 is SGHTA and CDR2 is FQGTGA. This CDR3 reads CASSVPPWDRDTEAFF. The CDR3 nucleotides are TGTGCCAGCAGCGTACCACCTTGGGACAGGGACACTGAAGCTTTCTTT.

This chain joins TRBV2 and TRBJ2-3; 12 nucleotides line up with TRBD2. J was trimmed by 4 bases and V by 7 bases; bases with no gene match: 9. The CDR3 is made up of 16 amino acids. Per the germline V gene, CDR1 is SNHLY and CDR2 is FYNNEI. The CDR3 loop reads CASKGRLAGEADTQYF. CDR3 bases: TGTGCCAGCAAGGGTAGACTAGCGGGAGAAGCAGATACGCAGTATTTT.

The CDR3 sequence: CSVARTGDADEQYF. CDR3 bases: TGCAGCGTTGCCCGGACAGGGGACGCAGACGAGCAGTACTTC. The chain carries TRBV29-1 and TRBJ2-7; TRBD1 matches at 9 bases. CDR3 length: 14 amino acids. Germline CDR1 reads SQVTM; CDR2 reads ANQGSEA. The V gene end was trimmed by 4 bases and the J gene end by 5 bases; junction bases not matched to a gene: 9.

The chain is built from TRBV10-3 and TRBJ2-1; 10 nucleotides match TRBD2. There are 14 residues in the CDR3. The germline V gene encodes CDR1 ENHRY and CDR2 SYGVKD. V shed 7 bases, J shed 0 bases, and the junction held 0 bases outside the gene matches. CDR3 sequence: CAITSGSSYNEQFF. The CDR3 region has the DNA TGTGCCATCACTAGCGGGAGCTCCTACAATGAGCAGTTCTTC.

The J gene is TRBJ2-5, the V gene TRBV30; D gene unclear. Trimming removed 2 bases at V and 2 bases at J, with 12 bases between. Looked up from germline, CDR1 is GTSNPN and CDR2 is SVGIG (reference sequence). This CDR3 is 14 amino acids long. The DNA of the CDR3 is TGTGCCTGGAGTAAGGGTATGGGGCAAGAGACCCAGTACTTC. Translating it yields CAWSKGMGQETQYF.